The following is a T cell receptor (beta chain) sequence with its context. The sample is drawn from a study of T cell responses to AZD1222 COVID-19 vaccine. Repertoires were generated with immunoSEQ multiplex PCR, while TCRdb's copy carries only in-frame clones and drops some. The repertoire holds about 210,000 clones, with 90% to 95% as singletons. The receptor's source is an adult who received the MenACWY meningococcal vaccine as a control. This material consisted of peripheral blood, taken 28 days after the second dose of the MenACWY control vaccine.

The CDR3 nucleotides are TGTGCCAGCAGTCTGACCAGGGGGAATGAAAAACTGTTTTTT. Its protein is CASSLTRGNEKLFF. The chain carries TRBV6-5 and TRBJ1-4; 7 positions agree with TRBD1. Germline V gene data show CDR1 as MNHEY and CDR2 as SVGAGI. This CDR3 contains 14 residues. The V segment lost 5 bases and the J segment 5 bases; nucleotides outside the gene matches: 5.